This T cell receptor beta chain was obtained from a study of T cell repertoires in cytomegalovirus infection. In the study overall: Through public TCR beta signatures, both CMV infection and matching HLA type were indicated. Points from the study as a whole: It was HLA-C-restricted CMV-specific TCR beta clonotypes that dominated the response ex vivo. Carriers of CMV and the relevant HLA type were discriminated by public TCR beta frequency.

This clonotype has a handful of counts. Its antigen is undetermined. V lost 0 bases and J 1 base, leaving 14 bases between the germline ends. This CDR3 spans 17 amino acids. Germline CDR1 reads SGHRS; CDR2 reads YFSETQ. TCRdb re-called the reads through MiXCR, storing one row per CDR3 protein. The repertoire holds 250,000 to 300,000 distinct CDR3 sequences, about 23% seen once, with about 15% in the top ten. The clonotype comes from a human donor in good health (CMV status not recorded). Some clones in this sample may be carry-over from other donors' samples. What was sequenced was PBMCs. The rearrangement links TRBV5-1 to TRBJ1-5; the D gene is possibly TRBD1 (6 bases). In nucleotides, the CDR3 is TGCGCCAGCAGCTTGGCCCCAATGGGGGCGAGCAATCAGCCCCAGCATTTT. It specifies CASSLAPMGASNQPQHF.